The clone carrying this T cell receptor beta chain has at least ten counts. What it recognizes is unknown. This specimen belongs to a study of CD8 T cells in ankylosing spondylitis. Study-wide results and caveats: Earlier reports found some motif variants in synovial fluid and blood in reactive arthritis.

Germline CDR1 is SGHRS and CDR2 is YFSETQ. Trimming left V 1 base short and J 4 bases short, with 8 bases between. The CDR3 covers 13 residues. As the method for making TCR beta libraries, quantitative 5'-RACE with molecular barcodes was used. TCRdb re-analysed the 5' RACE reads in MiXCR, keeping a single row per CDR3 protein. The sample contains 300,000 to 350,000 distinct CDR3 sequences, less than 25% of which appear only once. Sequencing used blood, either unsorted or a sorted T cell fraction (not recorded which). The chain uses TRBV5-1 and TRBJ1-1; D uncertain. The clonotype was recovered from a female donor with ankylosing spondylitis or in good health (not recorded which). The CDR3 protein is CASSLSRGTEAFF. Written as DNA, the CDR3 is TGCGCCAGCAGCTTGTCCCGTGGCACTGAAGCTTTCTTT.